The source of this T cell receptor (beta chain) is a study of T cell changes during pregnancy in multiple sclerosis. The J segment lost 11 bases and the V segment lost 2 bases, leaving 13 bases of the junction unmatched. Per germline, CDR1 SGHNT and CDR2 YYREEE (reference sequence). The CDR3 runs to 17 residues. TCRdb keeps only in-frame clones here, not all; method: immunoSEQ multiplex PCR. Of roughly 45,000 clones listed, 75% to 95% were seen once; the top ten hold under 9.5%. Sequences were derived from CD8+ T cells from peripheral blood mononuclear cells, sampled after pregnancy. V is TRBV5-4 and J is TRBJ1-4; 12 positions agree with TRBD1. The clonotype was recovered from a female donor with multiple sclerosis, enrolled in a pregnancy study. Here the CDR3 DNA reads TGTGCCAGCAGCTTCTTTCGCCCGGGGACAGGGGGCGGGAAACTGTTTTTT. It translates to CASSFFRPGTGGGKLFF. Full variable domain (outside the CDR3, taken from reference TRBV5-4 and TRBJ1-4): ETGVTQSPTHLIKTRGQQVTLRCSSQSGHNTVSWYQQALGQGPQFIFQYYREEENGRGNFPPRFSGLQFPNYSSELNVNALELDDSALYLCASSFFRPGTGGGKLFFGSGTQLSVL.